This T cell receptor beta chain was captured by sequencing in a study of blood T cell repertoires in COVID-19. Study details: Both acute and convalescent COVID-19 samples were obtained from the United States, Italy and Spain. From T cells, B-cell-depleted T cells, or PBMCs came the material, which was cDNA or gDNA.

The CDR3 runs 15 residues. Authors' processing steps: Reference gene primers were amplified, and this amplification served to estimate nucleated cell counts. This table comes from immunoSEQ multiplex PCR, and its TCRdb copy is limited to in-frame clones, with some not included. That table supplies the V and J calls and clone size; D and trimming were determined from the DNA. Of roughly 100,000 clones in the sample, about 90% were seen once. The sequenced sample was peripheral blood. The rearrangement uses TRBV21-1 and TRBJ1-5; TRBD1, the table's D call, was not compared with the DNA. TRBV21-1 constitutes a pseudogene. This clonotype was obtained from a human donor in a cohort sampled during active COVID-19. The CDR3 DNA reads as TGTGCCAGCAGCAAAGTCGACAGGGCCGATCAGCCCCAGCATTTT. This encodes CASSKVDRADQPQHF.